The rows below give T cell receptor beta chains drawn from one sample of a study of T cell responses to AZD1222 COVID-19 vaccine. Profiled with immunoSEQ multiplex PCR; TCRdb holds only in-frame clones, not every one. The table lists some 110,000 clones, more than 80% of them singletons. The source was peripheral blood, collected 28 days after the second AZD1222 dose. These TCRs come from an adult who received the AZD1222 COVID-19 vaccine. The CDR3 runs from the conserved cysteine through the conserved F or W. A D gene is named only where the DNA matches it firmly. The size of a clone is reported for some rows only, either as once, few or many, or as a class for expanded clones.

v_gene,j_gene,abundance,d_gene,CDR3aa,CDR3nt
TRBV6-1,TRBJ2-3,few,-,CASSEWGGGTQYF,TGTGCCAGCAGTGAATGGGGGGGCGGTACGCAGTATTTT
TRBV6-5,TRBJ2-5,-,-,CASHRGGSAGETQYF,TGTGCCAGCCACCGGGGAGGCAGTGCCGGGGAGACCCAGTACTTC
TRBV5-4,TRBJ2-1,-,-,CASSLGGSSANEQFF,TGTGCCAGCAGCCTAGGGGGATCGAGCGCCAATGAGCAGTTCTTC
TRBV6-5,TRBJ2-7,-,-,CASSRGLGQSYEQYF,TGTGCCAGCAGTCGGGGTTTAGGGCAGTCCTACGAGCAGTACTTC
TRBV5-1,TRBJ2-3,-,TRBD2,CASSLGSGGGTDTQYF,TGCGCCAGCAGCTTGGGTAGCGGGGGTGGCACAGATACGCAGTATTTT
TRBV28,TRBJ2-4,-,-,CAHREENIQYF,TGTGCCCACAGGGAGGAAAACATTCAGTACTTC
TRBV2,TRBJ1-1,-,-,CASSEFNEGTEAFF,TGTGCCAGCAGTGAATTCAATGAGGGGACGGAAGCTTTCTTT
TRBV7-9,TRBJ1-4,-,-,CASSLSPPGPSNEKLFF,TGTGCCAGCAGCCTCTCCCCCCCGGGACCGAGTAATGAAAAACTGTTTTTT
TRBV6-5,TRBJ1-2,once,-,CASSYSNKPNYGYTF,TGTGCCAGCAGTTACTCGAACAAGCCTAACTATGGCTACACCTTC
TRBV7-8,TRBJ1-5,-,TRBD1,CASSLIQGALIQPQHF,TGTGCCAGCAGCTTAATACAGGGGGCGTTAATTCAGCCCCAGCATTTT
TRBV15,TRBJ2-1,-,TRBD2,CATSRDRTSGGNNEQFF,TGTGCCACCAGCAGAGATCGGACTAGCGGGGGTAACAATGAGCAGTTCTTC
TRBV4-1,TRBJ1-3,-,-,CASSQYVRASGHTIYF,TGCGCCAGCAGCCAATACGTAAGGGCGTCGGGCCACACCATATATTTT
TRBV14,TRBJ2-5,-,TRBD1,CASSPGQGGTQTQYF,TGTGCCAGCAGCCCAGGACAGGGCGGAACGCAGACCCAGTACTTC
TRBV30,TRBJ2-2,-,TRBD1,CAWSGQGFGELFF,TGTGCCTGGAGCGGACAGGGGTTCGGGGAGCTGTTTTTT
TRBV3-1/TRBV3-2,TRBJ1-1,-,-,CASSQDVGGNTEAFF,TGTGCCAGCAGCCAAGACGTGGGGGGGAACACTGAAGCTTTCTTT
TRBV6-6,TRBJ2-7,-,-,CASTSLGSGNEQYF,TGTGCCAGCACCTCGCTTGGGTCGGGGAACGAGCAGTACTTC